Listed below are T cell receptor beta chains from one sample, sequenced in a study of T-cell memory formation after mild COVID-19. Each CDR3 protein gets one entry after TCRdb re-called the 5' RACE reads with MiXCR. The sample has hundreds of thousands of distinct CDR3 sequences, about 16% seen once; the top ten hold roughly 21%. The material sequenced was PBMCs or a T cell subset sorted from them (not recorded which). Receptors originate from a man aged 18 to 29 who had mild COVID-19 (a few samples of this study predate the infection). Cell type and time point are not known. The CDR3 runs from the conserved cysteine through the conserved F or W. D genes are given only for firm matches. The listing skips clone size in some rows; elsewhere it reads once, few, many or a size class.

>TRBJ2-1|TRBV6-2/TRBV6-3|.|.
TGTGCCAGCAGTACCCCCCCACGCTACTCCTACAATGAGCAGTTCTTC
CASSTPPRYSYNEQFF
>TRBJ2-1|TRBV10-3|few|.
TGTGCCATCAGTGTCTCTCCTGGACGGGATTACAATGAGCAGTTCTTC
CAISVSPGRDYNEQFF
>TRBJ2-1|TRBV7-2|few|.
TGTGCCAGCAGCTCATATCCTCTAGTCCGGGGATACAATGAGCAGTTCTTC
CASSSYPLVRGYNEQFF
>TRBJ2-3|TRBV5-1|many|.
TGCGCCAGCAGCTTGGTGACGGGATCAGATACGCAGTATTTT
CASSLVTGSDTQYF
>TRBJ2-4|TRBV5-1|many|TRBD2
TGCGCCAGCAGCCCCGGACTAGCGGAAAACATTCAGTACTTC
CASSPGLAENIQYF
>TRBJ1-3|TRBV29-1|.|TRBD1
TGCAGCGCAGGGGGCTTAGATCACACCATATATTTT
CSAGGLDHTIYF
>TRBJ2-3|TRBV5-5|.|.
TGTGCCAGCAGCACTAGGGGGGGCCCAGATACGCAGTATTTT
CASSTRGGPDTQYF
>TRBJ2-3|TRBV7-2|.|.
TGTGCCAGCAGCCCCACCCCAGATACGCAGTATTTT
CASSPTPDTQYF
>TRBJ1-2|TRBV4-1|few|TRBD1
TGCGCCAGCAGCCAGATGGGACAGGGGGACTATGGCTACACCTTC
CASSQMGQGDYGYTF
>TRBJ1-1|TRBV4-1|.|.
TGCGCCAGCAGCCATGCCGGACGCATGAACACTGAAGCTTTCTTT
CASSHAGRMNTEAFF
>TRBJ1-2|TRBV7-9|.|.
TGTGCCAGCAGCTCCCGAGGGGCGGCAGGAGCTAACTATGGCTACACCTTC
CASSSRGAAGANYGYTF
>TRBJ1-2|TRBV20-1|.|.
TGCAGTGCCACAGGAGCTAACTATGGCTACACCTTC
CSATGANYGYTF
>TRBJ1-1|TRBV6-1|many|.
TGTGCCAGCAGCGCCACCCGGGCATCTGAAGCTTTCTTT
CASSATRASEAFF
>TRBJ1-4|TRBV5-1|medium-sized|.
TGCGCCAGCAGCTTGGGTCCGTCGGGAGATGGGGAAAAACTGTTTTTT
CASSLGPSGDGEKLFF
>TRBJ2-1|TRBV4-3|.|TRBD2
TGCGCCAGCAGCCAATGGTTTAGCGGGGAGTACAATGAGCAGTTCTTC
CASSQWFSGEYNEQFF
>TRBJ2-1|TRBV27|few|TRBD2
TGTGCCAGCATTAGCGGGGCCTCCTACAATGAGCAGTTCTTC
CASISGASYNEQFF
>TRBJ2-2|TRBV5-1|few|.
TGCGCCAGCAGCTTGGCCGGGACTTACACCGGGGAGCTGTTTTTT
CASSLAGTYTGELFF
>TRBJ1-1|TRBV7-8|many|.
TGTGCCAGCAGCTCAATGGGGGCAGGGGAGAGGACTGAAGCTTTCTTT
CASSSMGAGERTEAFF